The next 7 T cell receptor beta chains were all read from a single sample in a study of T cells in severe cutaneous drug reactions. The patients sequenced had a carbamazepine-induced Stevens-Johnson syndrome or toxic epidermal necrolysis reaction. Bulk and single-cell libraries used iRepertoire multiplex PCR with TCR subtype-specific primers. TCRdb reprocessed the multiplex PCR reads, keeping one entry per CDR3 protein, no DNA. The sample has about 21,000 distinct CDR3 sequences; the top ten hold 7.5%. Sequenced input: PBMCs. Source of these receptors: a human donor with toxic epidermal necrolysis, a severe cutaneous drug reaction.

The J gene is TRBJ2-6, the V gene TRBV19. This CDR3 is 15 amino acids long. Germline V gives CDR1 LNHDA, CDR2 SQIVND (reference sequence). This chain's CDR3 is CASSITSSGANVLTF.

J is TRBJ1-2 and V is TRBV20-1. The germline V gene encodes CDR1 DFQATT and CDR2 SNEGSKA (reference sequence). The CDR3 covers 13 residues. This chain's CDR3 is CSARSGDSYGYTF.

The rearrangement uses TRBV15 and TRBJ1-3. The CDR3 covers 15 residues. The germline gives CDR1 LNHNV, CDR2 YYDKDF (reference sequence). This CDR3 reads CATSPDGSSGNTIYF.

The chain combines TRBV27 with TRBJ2-4. Germline assignment: CDR1 MNHEY and CDR2 SMNVEV (reference sequence). The CDR3 spans 12 residues. CDR3 protein: CASTDWRNIQYF.

V and J are TRBV10-3 and TRBJ2-3; TCRdb gives TRBD1 as the D gene, but with no DNA this cannot be confirmed. The length of the CDR3 is 16 residues. Germline V lookup: CDR1 ENHRY, CDR2 SYGVKD. This CDR3 reads CAISESGGTFGDTQYF.

V gene TRBV5-1 combines with J gene TRBJ2-1; no DNA is available, so the TRBD2 call from TCRdb remains unchecked. The germline CDR1 and CDR2 sequences are SGHRS and YFSETQ. The CDR3 covers 15 residues. CDR3 residues: CASRPGTSGYNEQFF. Supplemented by reference TRBV5-1 and TRBJ2-1, the full variable domain reads KAGVTQTPRYLIKTRGQQVTLSCSPISGHRSVSWYQQTPGQGLQFLFEYFSETQRNKGNFPGRFSGRQFSNSRSEMNVSTLELGDSALYLCASRPGTSGYNEQFFGPGTRLTVL.

The rearrangement uses TRBV6-4 and TRBJ1-2; TCRdb designates TRBD1, a call that cannot be tested without DNA. The CDR3 sequence is 14 residues long. The germline V gene encodes CDR1 MRHNA and CDR2 SNTAGT. CDR3: CASVPDRGLGGYTF.